This T cell receptor (beta chain) was recovered during a study of blood T cell repertoires in COVID-19 (dated by TCRdb to the early 2020s). Regarding the complete study: Samples covering the acute and convalescent phases of COVID-19 were provided by collaborators in the United States, Italy and Spain. The samples were drawn from the first 160 participants of the ongoing ImmuneRACE study and from 950 to 1,500 subjects provided by 6 global collaborators. A freely available public database, intended as a resource for researchers studying the immune response to SARS-CoV-2, is where the repertoires were released. Where available, HLA class I and class II types were taken from metadata supplied by the sample provider and were not determined by assay-based typing. Sample metadata almost always included a de-identified subject ID, COVID-19 status, age in years and sex. The dataset comprised deeply sampled blood TCRbeta repertoires from subjects exposed to, actively infected with, or recovered from COVID-19. The prospective study material was composed of cDNA or gDNA derived from T cells, B-cell-depleted T cells, or PBMCs. Paper-wide results and their limitations: The quantity of clinical and demographic metadata differed by source and by participant and was supplied without curation.

The immunoSEQ Assay, a bias-controlled multiplex PCR, was used to amplify TCRbeta CDR3 regions from genomic DNA. As for how the authors treated the data: Within the assay, amplification of reference gene primers was used to estimate how many nucleated cells each sample contained. To quantify the absolute abundance of each unique TCRbeta CDR3 rearrangement, sequence reads were collapsed and filtered. For each sample, productive Simpson clonality was calculated as the square root of Simpson's diversity index across productive rearrangements. The clones in this table, taken by TCRdb from immuneACCESS, are in-frame only. Not every clone is retained; where verified, under half of the shortfall comes from an unresolved V gene, and the cause of the rest is unknown. Clonal size and the V and J genes are those of that table, whereas D and trimming came from the DNA. The sample table lists under 200,000 clones, approximately 80% of them with a count of one. The top ten hold approximately 7.7% of the sample.

Participants in the prospective study were enrolled through a virtual design, were aged roughly 18 to 90 years, and lived in approximately 25 United States geographic areas. Cohort assignment in the prospective study relied on participant-reported clinical history from a screening survey and a study questionnaire. For ImmuneRACE Cohort 3, a participant was defined as recovered based on two consecutive negative NP/OP PCR tests, clearance by a healthcare professional, or resolution of symptoms. In the prospective study, mobile phlebotomists collected whole blood, serum and a nasopharyngeal or oropharyngeal swab from each participant. Over a 2-month period, participants in the prospective study had the option of providing additional blood draws and questionnaires. Before DNA extraction, blood samples from the prospective study were shipped at room temperature or frozen. Note on this clone: This receptor's antigen is unknown. There are no base qualities to consult, and no much larger clone falls within one base.

Looking up the germline V gene yields CDR1 MDHEN and CDR2 SYDVKM. The CDR3 sequence holds 13 residues, the cysteine and phenylalanine included. CDR3 DNA only is kept here, 39 bases in frame from base 1. V drops 4 bases and J drops 0 bases, leaving 6 bases in between. This sequence originates from a woman aged 50 to 60 who had recovered from COVID-19. The specimen sequenced was PBMCs or T cells enriched from blood (not recorded which). The rearranged chain carries TRBV28 and TRBJ1-2, with no confidently assigned D gene. The CDR3 corresponds to CASSSGANYGYTF. In nucleotide form, the sequence is TGTGCCAGCAGTTCGGGAGCTAACTATGGCTACACCTTC.